Listed here are 18 T cell receptor beta chains from one sample, sequenced in a study of cytomegalovirus exposure and HLA in healthy donors. It was with 60 Vbeta and 13 Jbeta primers that the PCR ran. The protocol was immunoSEQ multiplex PCR, while the TCRdb copy is restricted to in-frame clones and leaves out a portion. The table has some 180,000 clones, over 65% seen once. Sequencing was done on a sample of PBMCs. These receptors all come from a man aged 35 to 55 in good health and CMV-seropositive.

V is TRBV6-1 and J is TRBJ2-3; tentatively, D is TRBD2 (5 bases). V was trimmed by 6 bases and J by 1 base, leaving 11 bases between them. The CDR3 is 14 residues long. CDR1 and CDR2 (germline): MNHNS, SASEGT. CDR3 amino acids: CASRAHGGTDTQYF. Written as DNA, the CDR3 is TGTGCCAGCAGAGCCCACGGGGGCACAGATACGCAGTATTTT.

This clone has only a few counts. The V call is TRBV2, the J call TRBJ2-7, with a possible D match to TRBD1 (6 bases). Between the trimmed V and J ends, which lost 4 bases and 7 bases, there was a span of 20 bases. The germline gives CDR1 SNHLY, CDR2 FYNNEI. This CDR3 has 15 residues. In nucleotides, the CDR3 is TGTGCCAGCAGTGGGGGGCAGGGGATTGTGTGTGAGCAGTACTTC. This codes for CASSGGQGIVCEQYF.

In its sample, this clone was seen a few times. V gene TRBV13 combines with J gene TRBJ2-3; the match to TRBD2 covers 12 bases. CDR3 length equals 17 residues. The J segment lost 1 base and the V segment lost 5 bases, leaving 7 bases of the junction unmatched. Germline CDR1 is PRHDT and CDR2 is FYEKMQ (reference sequence). The CDR3 DNA reads as TGTGCCAGCAGCCCCTATCGGACTAGCGGGGGCACAGATACGCAGTATTTT. Translating it yields CASSPYRTSGGTDTQYF.

The V and J genes are TRBV4-1 and TRBJ2-2; 8 nucleotides line up with TRBD1. CDR1 MGHRA and CDR2 YSYEKL come from the germline V gene. The junction had 3 bases not matched to a gene; V was cut back by 4 bases and J by 5 bases. The CDR3 loop spans 14 amino acids. The CDR3 DNA reads as TGCGCCAGCAGCCGACGGACAGGGACCGGGGAGCTGTTTTTT. The encoded protein is CASSRRTGTGELFF.

The V gene is TRBV20-1, the J gene TRBJ2-7; no clear D gene. CDR3 length equals 11 residues. Trimming removed 1 base at V and 7 bases at J, with 8 bases between. CDR1 and CDR2 from the germline V gene are DFQATT and SNEGSKA (reference sequence). CDR3 sequence reads: CSARGAAEQYF. The CDR3 DNA is TGCAGTGCTAGAGGCGCAGCGGAGCAGTACTTC.

This clone was observed a few times. The chain employs TRBV7-6 and TRBJ1-2; 10 positions agree with TRBD1. With V trimmed by 2 bases and J by 4 bases, 4 bases remained unmatched. The CDR3 length is 15 residues. Germline V gene data show CDR1 as SGHVS and CDR2 as FNYEAQ. The CDR3 region has the DNA TGTGCCAGCAGCTTATCCGGGACAGGGGCCTATGGCTACACCTTC. It codes for CASSLSGTGAYGYTF.

The chain has TRBV5-1 and TRBJ2-7; possible D gene TRBD2, 5 bases. Germline V gene lookup returns CDR1 SGHRS and CDR2 YFSETQ. Trimming took off 7 bases at V and 4 bases at J, with 15 bases between the two ends. CDR3 length: 13 residues. The CDR3 bases are TGCGCCAGCCGTCGGGATGTATGGTACGAGCAGTACTTC. It is translated as CASRRDVWYEQYF.

J is TRBJ1-1 and V is TRBV10-3; D possibly corresponds to TRBD1 (6 bases). This CDR3 is built from 14 residues. Germline lookup yields CDR1 ENHRY and CDR2 SYGVKD. The germline V and J ends were trimmed by 8 bases and 1 base, with 14 bases remaining between them. The CDR3 DNA reads as TGTGCCATCTCTACCAGGACAGAGAACACTGAAGCTTTCTTT. Encoded protein: CAISTRTENTEAFF.

The chain combines TRBV7-9 with TRBJ2-1, with D perhaps matching TRBD2 (6 bases). V was clipped by 7 bases and J by 16 bases, with 26 bases between them. The CDR3 spans 14 residues. The germline V gene encodes CDR1 SEHNR and CDR2 FQNEAQ (reference sequence). The CDR3 coding sequence is TGTGCCAGCACCCCTAGGGCCCCGACTAGTCTTGTTTTCTTC. Its translation: CASTPRAPTSLVFF.

The rearrangement joins TRBV5-5 to TRBJ2-6; TRBD1 is a possible D gene (5 bases). The ends were cut back, 4 bases at V and 2 bases at J, with 10 bases in the middle. Germline V CDR1 and CDR2: SGHKS, YYEKEE (reference sequence). The CDR3 is 15 amino acids. CDR3 amino acids: CASSLQDPGANVLTF. The CDR3 bases are TGTGCCAGCAGCCTACAGGACCCTGGGGCCAACGTCCTGACTTTC.

The chain carries TRBV19 and TRBJ2-2; the match to TRBD2 covers 13 bases. The CDR3 totals 15 residues. CDR1 LNHDA and CDR2 SQIVND come from the germline V gene (reference sequence). Germline trimming cut 5 bases from V and 8 bases from J; bases unmatched to any gene: 5. In DNA, the CDR3 is TGTGCCAGTAGTGGACTAGCGGGGGCGGGGGGGGAGCTGTTTTTT. As protein: CASSGLAGAGGELFF.

The chain couples TRBV7-8 to TRBJ2-3; D possibly corresponds to TRBD1 (6 bases). Germline-derived CDR1 and CDR2 are SGHVS and FQNEAQ. Trimming removed 5 bases from V and 2 bases from J, with 11 bases in between. The CDR3 sequence is 14 residues long. Here the CDR3 reads CASSRGFDTDTQYF. CDR3 nucleotide sequence: TGTGCCAGCAGCAGGGGGTTCGACACAGATACGCAGTATTTT.

This chain connects TRBV19 to TRBJ1-1; perhaps TRBD1 as D (5 bases). The CDR3 has 14 amino acids. The germline gives CDR1 LNHDA, CDR2 SQIVND (reference sequence). The V end lost 5 bases, the J end lost 1 base, and 11 bases lay between the germline ends. The CDR3 loop is CASSPRGGNTEAFF. CDR3 sequence (DNA): TGTGCCAGTAGTCCTAGGGGCGGGAACACTGAAGCTTTCTTT.

The rearrangement joins TRBV10-3 to TRBJ1-6, with 9 bases identical to TRBD1. The length of the CDR3 is 15 residues. The germline V gene has CDR1 ENHRY and CDR2 SYGVKD. The ends lost 4 bases at V and 7 bases at J; junction bases unmatched: 5. CDR3 amino acids: CAISGDRAGNSPLHF. The DNA of the CDR3 is TGTGCCATCAGTGGGGACAGGGCGGGGAATTCACCCCTCCACTTT.

The J gene is TRBJ2-7, the V gene TRBV4-1; TRBD1 might be the D (6 bases). The CDR3 totals 16 residues. From germline, CDR1 is MGHRA and CDR2 YSYEKL. The V end was cut by 1 base, the J end by 7 bases, with 20 bases between. The CDR3 coding sequence is TGCGCCAGCAGCCAAGCCCCGGACAGCCCCGCAGGGGAGCAGTACTTC. It translates to CASSQAPDSPAGEQYF.

The chain combines TRBV18 with TRBJ2-4; D is possibly TRBD1 (6 bases). V shed 2 bases and J shed 8 bases, with 13 bases lying between them. Germline assignment: CDR1 KGHSH and CDR2 LQKENI. This CDR3 comprises 14 residues. DNA for the CDR3: TGTGCCAGCTCACCAAGGGACAATGTGGACATTCAGTACTTC. This sequence encodes CASSPRDNVDIQYF.

V and J are TRBV2 and TRBJ1-6; D is unclear. Germline V CDR1 and CDR2: SNHLY, FYNNEI. The CDR3 covers 13 residues. Trimming removed 7 bases from V and 9 bases from J, with 13 bases in between. CDR3 DNA: TGTGCCAGCACTCTGGGAGAGGGTTCACCCCTCCACTTT. It is translated as CASTLGEGSPLHF.

In DNA, the CDR3 is TGTGCCAGCAGTGAAGGGACAGGGGCTGGGGAGACCCAGTACTTC. Translating gives CASSEGTGAGETQYF. This sequence joins TRBV6-1 and TRBJ2-5; the match to TRBD1 covers 9 bases. The germline CDR1 and CDR2 sequences are MNHNS and SASEGT. The CDR3 runs to 15 residues. Trimming removed 1 base from V and 5 bases from J; junction bases left unmatched: 5.